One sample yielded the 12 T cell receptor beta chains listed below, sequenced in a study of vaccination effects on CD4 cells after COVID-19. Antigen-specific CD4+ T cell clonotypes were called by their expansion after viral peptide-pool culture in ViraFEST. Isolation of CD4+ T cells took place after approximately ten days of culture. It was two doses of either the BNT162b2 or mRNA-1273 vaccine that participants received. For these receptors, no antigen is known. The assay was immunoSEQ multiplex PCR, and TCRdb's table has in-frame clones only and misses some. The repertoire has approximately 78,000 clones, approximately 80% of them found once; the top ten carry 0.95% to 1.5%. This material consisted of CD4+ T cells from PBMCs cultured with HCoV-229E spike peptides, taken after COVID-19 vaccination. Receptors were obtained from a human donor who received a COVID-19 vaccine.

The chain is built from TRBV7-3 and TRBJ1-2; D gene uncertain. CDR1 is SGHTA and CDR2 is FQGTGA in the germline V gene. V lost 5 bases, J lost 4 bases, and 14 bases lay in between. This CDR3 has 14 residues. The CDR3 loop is CASSPRKDPYGYTF. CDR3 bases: TGTGCCAGCAGCCCCCGCAAGGACCCCTATGGCTACACCTTC.

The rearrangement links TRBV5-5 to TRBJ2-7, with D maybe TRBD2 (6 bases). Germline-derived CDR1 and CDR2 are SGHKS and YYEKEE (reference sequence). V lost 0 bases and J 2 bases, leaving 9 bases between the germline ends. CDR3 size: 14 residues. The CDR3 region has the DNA TGTGCCAGCAGCTTGGATTGGGGGGCCTACGAGCAGTACGTC. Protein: CASSLDWGAYEQYV.

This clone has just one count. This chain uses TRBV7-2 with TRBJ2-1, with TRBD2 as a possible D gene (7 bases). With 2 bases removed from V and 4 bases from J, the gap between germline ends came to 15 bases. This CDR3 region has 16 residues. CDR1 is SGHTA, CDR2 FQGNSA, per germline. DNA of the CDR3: TGTGCCAGCAGCTTATCCGCGGGGGCACGGTACAATGAGCAGTTCTTC. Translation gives CASSLSAGARYNEQFF.

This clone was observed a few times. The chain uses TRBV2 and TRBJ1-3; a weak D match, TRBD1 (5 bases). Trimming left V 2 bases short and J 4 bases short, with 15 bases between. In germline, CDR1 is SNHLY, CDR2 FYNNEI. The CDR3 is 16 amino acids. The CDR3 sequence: CASSERGVVSGNTIYF. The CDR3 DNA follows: TGTGCCAGCAGTGAACGGGGGGTAGTCTCCGGAAACACCATATATTTT.

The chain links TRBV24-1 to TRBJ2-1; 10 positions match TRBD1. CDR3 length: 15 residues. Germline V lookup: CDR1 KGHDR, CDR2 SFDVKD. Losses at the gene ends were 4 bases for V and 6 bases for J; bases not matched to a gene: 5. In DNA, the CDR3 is TGTGCCACCAGTGACCGGGACAGGGGTGTCAATGAGCAGTTCTTC. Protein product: CATSDRDRGVNEQFF.

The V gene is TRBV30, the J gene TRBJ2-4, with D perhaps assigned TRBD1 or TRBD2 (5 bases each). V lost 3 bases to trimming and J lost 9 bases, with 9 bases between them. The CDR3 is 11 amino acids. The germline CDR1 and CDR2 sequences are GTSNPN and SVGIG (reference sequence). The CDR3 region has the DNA TGTGCCTGGAGGGGGGTAGGCATTCAGTACTTC. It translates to CAWRGVGIQYF.

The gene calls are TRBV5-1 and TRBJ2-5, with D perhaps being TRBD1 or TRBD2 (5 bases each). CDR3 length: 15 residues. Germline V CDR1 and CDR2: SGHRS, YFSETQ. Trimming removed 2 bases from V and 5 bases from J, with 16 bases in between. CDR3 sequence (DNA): TGCGCCAGCAGCTTAGAGGGACCGAGTCAGGAGACCCAGTACTTC. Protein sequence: CASSLEGPSQETQYF.

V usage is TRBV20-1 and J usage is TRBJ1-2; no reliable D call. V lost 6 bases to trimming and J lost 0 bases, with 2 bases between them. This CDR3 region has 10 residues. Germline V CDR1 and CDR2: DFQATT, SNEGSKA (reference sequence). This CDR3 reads CSAANYGYTF. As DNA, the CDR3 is TGCAGTGCGGCTAACTATGGCTACACCTTC.

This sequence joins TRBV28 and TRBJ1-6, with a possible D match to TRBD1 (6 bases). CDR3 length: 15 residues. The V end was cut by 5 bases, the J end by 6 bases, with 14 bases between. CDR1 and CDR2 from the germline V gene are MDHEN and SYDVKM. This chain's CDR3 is CASSLPRGGNSPLHF. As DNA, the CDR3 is TGTGCCAGCAGTCTCCCCAGGGGCGGTAATTCACCCCTCCACTTT.

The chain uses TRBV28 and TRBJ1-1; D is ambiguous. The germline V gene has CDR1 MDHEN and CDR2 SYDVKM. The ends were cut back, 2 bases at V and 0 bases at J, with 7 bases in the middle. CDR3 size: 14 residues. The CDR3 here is CASSLVSLNTEAFF. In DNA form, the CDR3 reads TGTGCCAGCAGTTTAGTTAGCCTGAACACTGAAGCTTTCTTT.

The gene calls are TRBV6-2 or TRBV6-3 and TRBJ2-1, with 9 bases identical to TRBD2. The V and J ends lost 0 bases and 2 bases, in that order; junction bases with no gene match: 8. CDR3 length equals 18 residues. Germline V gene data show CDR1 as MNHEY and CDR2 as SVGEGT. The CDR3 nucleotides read TGTGCCAGCAGTTACTCCTTCTTCGGCGGGGGGGCCTACAATGAGCAGTTCTTC. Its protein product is CASSYSFFGGGAYNEQFF.

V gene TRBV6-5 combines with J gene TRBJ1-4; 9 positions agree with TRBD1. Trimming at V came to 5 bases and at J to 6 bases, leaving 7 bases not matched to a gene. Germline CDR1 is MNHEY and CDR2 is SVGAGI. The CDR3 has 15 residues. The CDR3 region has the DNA TGTGCCAGCAGTCGAGACAGGGGGATATATGAAAAACTGTTTTTT. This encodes CASSRDRGIYEKLFF.